The 23 T cell receptor beta chains given below trace back to one sample, sequenced in a study of cytomegalovirus exposure and HLA in healthy donors. The study ran its PCR with 60 Vbeta and 13 Jbeta primers. Clones were read by immunoSEQ multiplex PCR, and TCRdb kept only the in-frame ones, dropping some. The sample contains 160,000 or so clones, around 73% of which appear only once. Sequenced: PBMCs. The receptors were gathered from a male donor in good health and CMV-seronegative.

This clone was picked up a small number of times. The chain has TRBV5-6 and TRBJ1-2; D is possibly TRBD1 (5 bases). CDR3 size: 14 residues. CDR1 is SGHDT and CDR2 is YYEEEE in the germline V gene. With 6 bases removed from V and 0 bases from J, the gap between germline ends came to 12 bases. CDR3 amino acids: CASTQGAANYGYTF. The CDR3 nucleotides read TGTGCCAGCACGCAAGGGGCAGCTAACTATGGCTACACCTTC.

The rearrangement uses TRBV10-3 and TRBJ2-2; the match to TRBD2 covers 8 bases. CDR3 length: 14 residues. Trimming at V came to 6 bases and at J to 1 base, leaving 1 base not matched to a gene. Germline CDR1 ENHRY, CDR2 SYGVKD. The CDR3 here is CAIRSGRNTGELFF. As DNA, the CDR3 is TGTGCCATCAGAAGCGGGAGGAACACCGGGGAGCTGTTTTTT.

This clone appeared a single time. This chain links TRBV4-3 with TRBJ2-3; D is possibly TRBD1 (6 bases). Trimming cost V 4 bases and J 2 bases, with 13 bases left between them. Germline V gene lookup returns CDR1 LGHNA and CDR2 YSLEER. The CDR3 has 15 amino acids. The CDR3 sequence is CASSPIGGVTDTQYF. The CDR3 DNA sequence: TGCGCCAGCAGCCCTATAGGGGGTGTCACAGATACGCAGTATTTT.

This rearrangement joins TRBV7-2 to TRBJ1-6, with 9 bases lining up with TRBD1. V lost 2 bases and J lost 6; bases outside the gene matches: 5. CDR3 length equals 16 residues. Germline V gene lookup returns CDR1 SGHTA and CDR2 FQGNSA. The CDR3 coding sequence is TGTGCCAGCAGCTTAAGGACAGGGGTGGCTAATTCACCCCTCCACTTT. Its translation: CASSLRTGVANSPLHF. The full variable domain, in which reference TRBV7-2 and TRBJ1-6 provide the parts outside the CDR3, is GAGVSQSPSNKVTEKGKDVELRCDPISGHTALYWYRQSLGQGLEFLIYFQGNSAPDKSGLPSDRFSAERTGGSVSTLTIQRTQQEDSAVYLCASSLRTGVANSPLHFGNGTRLTVT.

This clone was observed a few times. V is TRBV10-2 and J is TRBJ1-1; a possible D gene is TRBD1 (5 bases). Germline V lookup: CDR1 WSHSY, CDR2 SAAADI. Trimming pared 6 bases from V and 4 bases from J, leaving 18 bases between. The CDR3 extends over 15 amino acids. The CDR3 nucleotides are TGCGCCAGCAGCGGGGGTCCCGGCGGGGGCACTGAAGCTTTCTTT. Protein product: CASSGGPGGGTEAFF.

In the case of this clone: Other DNA sequences from this sample encode an identical CDR3 as well. The chain's CDR3 is CASSLGGAGNTIYF. In nucleotides, the CDR3 is TGTGCCAGCAGCTTAGGGGGCGCTGGAAACACCATATATTTT. The V call is TRBV7-2, the J call TRBJ1-3; the D gene is possibly TRBD1 (5 bases). Between the trimmed V and J ends, which lost 1 base and 2 bases, there was a span of 6 bases. CDR1 is SGHTA and CDR2 is FQGNSA in the germline V gene. The length of the CDR3 is 14 residues.

This clone was recorded a few times. The chain links TRBV13 to TRBJ2-5; 8 nucleotides align to TRBD2. The J call is in doubt because the DNA end fits TRBJ2-7 better. CDR1 and CDR2 (germline): PRHDT, FYEKMQ (reference sequence). This CDR3 has 15 residues. The CDR3 DNA follows: TGTGCCAGCAGCTTCGGACTAGCCAGGTCCTACGAGCAGTACTTC. Amino acid sequence: CASSFGLARSYEQYF.

This chain joins TRBV6-5 and TRBJ2-1; D not resolved. The CDR3 runs to 14 residues. Germline loops: CDR1 MNHEY, CDR2 SVGAGI. V lost 0 bases to trimming and J lost 4 bases, with 7 bases between them. The CDR3, as DNA: TGTGCCAGCAGTTACTCGAGAGCTTACAATGAGCAGTTCTTC. This gives the protein CASSYSRAYNEQFF.

There are a few counts of this clone. The chain recombines TRBV27 with TRBJ1-6; 8 bases line up with TRBD1. The CDR3 totals 15 residues. Germline V gene sequence: CDR1 MNHEY, CDR2 SMNVEV (reference sequence). V lost 4 bases and J lost 6; bases outside the gene matches: 5. The CDR3 DNA follows: TGTGCCAGCAGTTCTGGGGACAGGCCTAATTCACCCCTCCACTTT. This translates into CASSSGDRPNSPLHF.

The gene calls are TRBV4-3 and TRBJ2-1, with TRBD2 identical over 11 bases. This CDR3 is 13 amino acids long. Unmatched junction bases numbered 2, after V lost 3 bases and J lost 10 bases. Germline V gene sequence: CDR1 LGHNA, CDR2 YSLEER. The CDR3 spells CASSQLAGGEQFF. For the CDR3, the DNA is TGCGCCAGCAGCCAGCTAGCGGGGGGCGAGCAGTTCTTC.

V is TRBV7-9 and J is TRBJ2-5; D is undetermined. The V end lost 5 bases, the J end lost 6 bases, and 22 bases lay between the germline ends. Per germline, CDR1 SEHNR and CDR2 FQNEAQ (reference sequence). The CDR3 extends over 16 amino acids. CDR3 nucleotide sequence: TGTGCCAGCAGCGTCGTGGGTCGGCCCGCGGTAAAGACCCAGTACTTC. This translates into CASSVVGRPAVKTQYF. The full variable domain, in which reference TRBV7-9 and TRBJ2-5 provide the parts outside the CDR3, is DTGVSQNPRHKITKRGQNVTFRCDPISEHNRLYWYRQTLGQGPEFLTYFQNEAQLEKSRLLSDRFSAERPKGSFSTLEIQRTEQGDSAMYLCASSVVGRPAVKTQYFGPGTRLLVL.

The chain is built from TRBV5-6 and TRBJ1-1; D is ambiguous. Germline values: CDR1 SGHDT, CDR2 YYEEEE. CDR3 size: 14 residues. V was shortened by 7 bases and J by 0 bases, with 13 bases between the two germline ends. In DNA, the CDR3 is TGTGCCAGCGTTTACGGGAGAATGAACACTGAAGCTTTCTTT. It yields the protein CASVYGRMNTEAFF.

The chain couples TRBV10-3 to TRBJ1-2, with D possibly TRBD1 on 6 matching bases. The germline gives CDR1 ENHRY, CDR2 SYGVKD. Trimming took off 0 bases at V and 6 bases at J, with 14 bases between the two ends. CDR3 size: 15 residues. CDR3 sequence (DNA): TGTGCCATCAGTGAGTCGGTAGGGGGAACCGATGGCTACACCTTC. Translating gives CAISESVGGTDGYTF.

This chain uses TRBV6-5 with TRBJ2-1; D possibly corresponds to TRBD1 (6 bases). CDR1 MNHEY and CDR2 SVGAGI come from the germline V gene. CDR3 length: 15 amino acids. Trimming cost V 9 bases and J 0 bases, with 15 bases left between them. CDR3 DNA: TGTGCCAGTAAAATCGGACAGAGCTCCTACAATGAGCAGTTCTTC. Protein sequence: CASKIGQSSYNEQFF.

The chain uses TRBV30 and TRBJ1-2; the match to TRBD1 covers 9 bases. V lost 2 bases, J lost 4 bases, and 8 bases stayed unmatched. The CDR3 is made up of 15 amino acids. Looked up from germline, CDR1 is GTSNPN and CDR2 is SVGIG (reference sequence). Here the CDR3 reads CAWSPRDRVGYGYTF. CDR3 bases: TGTGCCTGGAGTCCCCGGGACAGGGTAGGCTATGGCTACACCTTC.

The V gene is TRBV21-1, the J gene TRBJ2-1; the table's D gene call, TRBD1, was not cross checked with the DNA. TRBV21-1 is a pseudogene. The CDR3 loop spans 17 amino acids. The CDR3 bases are TGTGCCAGCAGCGTCGGACAGGGCCGGAGCTCCTACAATGAGCAGTTCTTC. It is translated as CASSVGQGRSSYNEQFF.

This sequence joins TRBV6-5 and TRBJ1-6, with 7 bases lining up with TRBD1. Trimming cost V 11 bases and J 6 bases; bases outside gene matches: 7. Germline CDR1 is MNHEY and CDR2 is SVGAGI. This CDR3 is 13 amino acids long. CDR3 protein: CAARDSFNSPLHF. The CDR3, as DNA: TGTGCCGCTCGGGACAGTTTTAATTCACCCCTCCACTTT.

A few counts support this clone. The chain uses TRBV5-4 and TRBJ1-2, with D maybe TRBD1 (5 bases). The V end lost 4 bases, the J end lost 5 bases, and 9 bases lay between the germline ends. The CDR3 extends over 12 amino acids. Germline assignment: CDR1 SGHNT and CDR2 YYREEE (reference sequence). The CDR3 loop reads CASSPDTYGYTF. CDR3 coding DNA: TGTGCCAGCAGCCCGGACACATATGGCTACACCTTC.

V and J are TRBV7-7 and TRBJ2-5; TRBD2 matches 12 bases. CDR1 is SSHAT, CDR2 FNYEAQ, per germline (reference sequence). The CDR3 contains 16 residues. V trimming: 2 bases; J trimming: 5 bases; junction bases outside the gene matches: 6. The CDR3 nucleotides are TGTGCCAGCAGCTTAACGGGACTAGCGGGTGGGGAGACCCAGTACTTC. It is translated as CASSLTGLAGGETQYF.

The rearrangement links TRBV7-3 to TRBJ2-2, with TRBD2 matching over 10 bases. CDR3 length: 16 residues. CDR1 is SGHTA and CDR2 is FQGTGA in the germline V gene. The ends lost 5 bases at V and 3 bases at J; junction bases unmatched: 6. In DNA form, the CDR3 reads TGTGCCAGCAGCGCCGGGACTAGCGCCTACACCGGGGAGCTGTTTTTT. It encodes CASSAGTSAYTGELFF.

The chain links TRBV9 to TRBJ2-3, with TRBD2 matching 8 bases. With V trimmed by 1 base and J by 4 bases, 8 bases remained unmatched. The germline V gene has CDR1 SGDLS and CDR2 YYNGEE. The CDR3 loop spans 16 amino acids. The CDR3 DNA is TGTGCCAGCAGCGTATCGGGCGGGAGGAGCTCAGATACGCAGTATTTT. Protein: CASSVSGGRSSDTQYF. Supplemented by reference TRBV9 and TRBJ2-3, the full variable domain reads DSGVTQTPKHLITATGQRVTLRCSPRSGDLSVYWYQQSLDQGLQFLIQYYNGEERAKGNILERFSAQQFPDLHSELNLSSLELGDSALYFCASSVSGGRSSDTQYFGPGTRLTVL.

This clone was seen just once. V and J are TRBV5-1 and TRBJ2-3, with 13 bases identical to TRBD2. Germline CDR1 SGHRS, CDR2 YFSETQ. The CDR3 spans 16 residues. V shed 4 bases, J shed 3 bases, and the junction held 5 bases outside the gene matches. DNA for the CDR3: TGCGCCAGCAGCGCAGGACTAGCGGGAGTTACAGATACGCAGTATTTT. Encoded protein: CASSAGLAGVTDTQYF.

This rearrangement joins TRBV9 to TRBJ2-1; 11 nucleotides agree with TRBD2. CDR1 and CDR2 from the germline V gene are SGDLS and YYNGEE. The CDR3 has 17 residues. The V gene end was trimmed by 0 bases and the J gene end by 9 bases; junction bases not matched to a gene: 11. Here the CDR3 DNA reads TGTGCCAGCAGCGTAGTCGGGACTAGCGGAACCCGGAGTGAGCAGTTCTTC. It translates to CASSVVGTSGTRSEQFF.